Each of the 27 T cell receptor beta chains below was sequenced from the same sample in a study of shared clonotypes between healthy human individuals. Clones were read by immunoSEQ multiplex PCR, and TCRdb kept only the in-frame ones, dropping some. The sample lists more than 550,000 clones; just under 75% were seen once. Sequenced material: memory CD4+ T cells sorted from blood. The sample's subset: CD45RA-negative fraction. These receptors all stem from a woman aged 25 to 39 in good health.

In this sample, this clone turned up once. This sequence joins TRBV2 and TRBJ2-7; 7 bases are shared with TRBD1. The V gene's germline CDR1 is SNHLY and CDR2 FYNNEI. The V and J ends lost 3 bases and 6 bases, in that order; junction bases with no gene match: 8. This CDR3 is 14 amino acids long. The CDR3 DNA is TGTGCCAGCAGTGAGTTCAGGGACAGCTTCGAGCAGTACTTC. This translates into CASSEFRDSFEQYF.

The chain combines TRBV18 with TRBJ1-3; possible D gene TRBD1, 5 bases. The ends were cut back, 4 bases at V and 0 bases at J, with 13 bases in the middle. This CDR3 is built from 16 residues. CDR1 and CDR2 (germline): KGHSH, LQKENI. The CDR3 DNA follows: TGTGCCAGCTCACGCGGGCAGGGACTCTCTGGAAACACCATATATTTT. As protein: CASSRGQGLSGNTIYF.

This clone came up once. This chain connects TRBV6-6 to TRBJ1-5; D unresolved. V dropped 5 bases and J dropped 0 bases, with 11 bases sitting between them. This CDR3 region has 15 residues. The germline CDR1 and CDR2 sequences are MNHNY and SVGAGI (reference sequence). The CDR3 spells CASSPRAYSNQPQHF. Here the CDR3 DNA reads TGTGCCAGCAGTCCCCGGGCCTATAGCAATCAGCCCCAGCATTTT.

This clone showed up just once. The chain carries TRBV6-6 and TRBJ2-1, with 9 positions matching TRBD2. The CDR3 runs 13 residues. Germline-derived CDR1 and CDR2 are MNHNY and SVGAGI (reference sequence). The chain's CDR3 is CASTSGGPREQFF. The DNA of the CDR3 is TGTGCGTCGACTAGCGGAGGTCCAAGGGAGCAGTTCTTC.

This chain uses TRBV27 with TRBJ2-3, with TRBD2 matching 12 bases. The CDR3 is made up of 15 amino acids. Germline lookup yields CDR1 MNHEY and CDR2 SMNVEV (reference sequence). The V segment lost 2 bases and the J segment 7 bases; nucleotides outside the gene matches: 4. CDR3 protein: CASSLLAGGLNTQYF. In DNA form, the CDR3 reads TGTGCCAGCAGTTTACTAGCGGGAGGGCTTAATACGCAGTATTTT.

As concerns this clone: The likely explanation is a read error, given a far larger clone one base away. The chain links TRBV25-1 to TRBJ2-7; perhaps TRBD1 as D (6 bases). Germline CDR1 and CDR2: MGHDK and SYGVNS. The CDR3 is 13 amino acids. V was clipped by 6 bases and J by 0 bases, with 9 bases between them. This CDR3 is CASSLQGSYEQYF. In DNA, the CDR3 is TGTGCCAGCAGCTTACAGGGCTCCTACGAGCAGTACTTC.

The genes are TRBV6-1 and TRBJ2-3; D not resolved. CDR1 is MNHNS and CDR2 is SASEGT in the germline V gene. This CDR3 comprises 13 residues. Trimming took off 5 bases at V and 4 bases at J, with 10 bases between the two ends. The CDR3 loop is CASSPRFPDTQYF. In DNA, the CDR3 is TGTGCCAGCAGTCCCCGTTTTCCAGATACGCAGTATTTT.

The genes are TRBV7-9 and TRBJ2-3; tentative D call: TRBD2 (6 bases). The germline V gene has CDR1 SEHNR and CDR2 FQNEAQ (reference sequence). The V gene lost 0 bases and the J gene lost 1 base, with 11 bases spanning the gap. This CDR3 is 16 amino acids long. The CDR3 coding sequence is TGTGCCAGCAGCTTAGCAAATAGCGGAGGCACAGATACGCAGTATTTT. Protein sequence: CASSLANSGGTDTQYF. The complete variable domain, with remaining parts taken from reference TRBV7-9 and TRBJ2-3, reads DTGVSQNPRHKITKRGQNVTFRCDPISEHNRLYWYRQTLGQGPEFLTYFQNEAQLEKSRLLSDRFSAERPKGSFSTLEIQRTEQGDSAMYLCASSLANSGGTDTQYFGPGTRLTVL.

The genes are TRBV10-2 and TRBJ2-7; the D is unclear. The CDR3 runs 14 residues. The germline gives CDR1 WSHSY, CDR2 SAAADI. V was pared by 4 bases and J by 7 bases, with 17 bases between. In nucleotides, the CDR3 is TGCGCCAGCAGTGGAAGTCTGACCCTTGGGGAGCAGTACTTC. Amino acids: CASSGSLTLGEQYF.

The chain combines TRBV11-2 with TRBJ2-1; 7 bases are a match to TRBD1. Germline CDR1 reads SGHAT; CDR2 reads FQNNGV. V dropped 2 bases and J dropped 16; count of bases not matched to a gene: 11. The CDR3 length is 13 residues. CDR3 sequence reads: CASSLPPRDRVFF. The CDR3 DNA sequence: TGTGCCAGCAGCTTACCCCCCCGGGACAGAGTTTTCTTC.

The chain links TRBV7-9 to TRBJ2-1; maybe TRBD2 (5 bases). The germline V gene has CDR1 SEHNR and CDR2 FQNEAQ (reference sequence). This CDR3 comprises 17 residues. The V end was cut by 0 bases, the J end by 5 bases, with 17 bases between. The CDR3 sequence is CASSLALSSGRNNEQFF. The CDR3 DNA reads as TGTGCCAGCAGCTTAGCGCTCTCGAGCGGACGAAACAATGAGCAGTTCTTC.

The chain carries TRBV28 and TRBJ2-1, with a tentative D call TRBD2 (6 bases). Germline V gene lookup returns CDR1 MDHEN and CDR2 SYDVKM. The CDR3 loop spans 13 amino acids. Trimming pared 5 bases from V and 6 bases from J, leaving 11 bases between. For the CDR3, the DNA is TGTGCCAGCAGTCCGGGACTGTTCAATGAGCAGTTCTTC. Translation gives CASSPGLFNEQFF.

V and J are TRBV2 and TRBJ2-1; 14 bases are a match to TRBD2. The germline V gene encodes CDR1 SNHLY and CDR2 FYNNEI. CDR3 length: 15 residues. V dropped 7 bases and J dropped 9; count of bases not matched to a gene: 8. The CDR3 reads CASTTGLAGGGEQFF. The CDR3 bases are TGTGCCAGCACCACTGGACTAGCGGGAGGCGGTGAGCAGTTCTTC.

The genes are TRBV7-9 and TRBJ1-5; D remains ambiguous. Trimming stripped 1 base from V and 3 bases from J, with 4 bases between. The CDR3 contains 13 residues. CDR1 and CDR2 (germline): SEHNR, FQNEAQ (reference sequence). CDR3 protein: CASSLEFNQPQHF. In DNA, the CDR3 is TGTGCCAGCAGCTTAGAGTTCAATCAGCCCCAGCATTTT.

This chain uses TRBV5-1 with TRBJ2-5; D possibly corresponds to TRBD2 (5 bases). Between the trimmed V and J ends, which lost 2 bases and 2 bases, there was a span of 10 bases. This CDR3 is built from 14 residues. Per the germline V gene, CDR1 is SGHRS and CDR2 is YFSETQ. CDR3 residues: CASSFGNSQETQYF. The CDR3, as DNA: TGCGCCAGCAGCTTCGGGAACTCTCAAGAGACCCAGTACTTC.

The CDR3 region has the DNA TGCGCCAGCAGCTTGGCTGGACAGGGAAATGAAAAACTGTTTTTT. Protein sequence: CASSLAGQGNEKLFF. The chain uses TRBV5-1 and TRBJ1-4; 8 bases are a match to TRBD1. The length of the CDR3 is 15 residues. Germline V lookup: CDR1 SGHRS, CDR2 YFSETQ. V was clipped by 0 bases and J by 5 bases; unmatched bases: 3. The full variable domain, completed using reference TRBV5-1 and TRBJ1-4, is KAGVTQTPRYLIKTRGQQVTLSCSPISGHRSVSWYQQTPGQGLQFLFEYFSETQRNKGNFPGRFSGRQFSNSRSEMNVSTLELGDSALYLCASSLAGQGNEKLFFGSGTQLSVL.

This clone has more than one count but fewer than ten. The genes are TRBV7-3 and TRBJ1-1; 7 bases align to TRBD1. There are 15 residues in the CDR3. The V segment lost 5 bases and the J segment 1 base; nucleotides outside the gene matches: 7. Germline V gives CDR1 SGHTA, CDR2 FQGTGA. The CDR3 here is CASSRTGDSNTEAFF. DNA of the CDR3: TGTGCCAGCAGCCGTACAGGGGATTCGAACACTGAAGCTTTCTTT. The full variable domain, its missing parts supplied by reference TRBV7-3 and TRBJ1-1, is GAGVSQTPSNKVTEKGKYVELRCDPISGHTALYWYRQSLGQGPEFLIYFQGTGAADDSGLPNDRFFAVRPEGSVSTLKIQRTERGDSAVYLCASSRTGDSNTEAFFGQGTRLTVV.

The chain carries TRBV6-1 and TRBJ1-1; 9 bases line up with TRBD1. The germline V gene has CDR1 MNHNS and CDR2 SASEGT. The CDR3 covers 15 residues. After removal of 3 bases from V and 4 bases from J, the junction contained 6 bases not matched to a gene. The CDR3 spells CASSDLGTGPTEAFF. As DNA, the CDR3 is TGTGCCAGCAGTGACCTGGGGACAGGGCCCACTGAAGCTTTCTTT.

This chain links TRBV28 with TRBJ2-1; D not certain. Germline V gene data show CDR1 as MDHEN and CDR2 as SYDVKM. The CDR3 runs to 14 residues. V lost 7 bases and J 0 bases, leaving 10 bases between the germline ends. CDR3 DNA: TGTGCCAGCACCGGACCGGGCTCCTACAATGAGCAGTTCTTC. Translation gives CASTGPGSYNEQFF. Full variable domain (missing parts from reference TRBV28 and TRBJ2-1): DVKVTQSSRYLVKRTGEKVFLECVQDMDHENMFWYRQDPGLGLRLIYFSYDVKMKEKGDIPEGYSVSREKKERFSLILESASTNQTSMYLCASTGPGSYNEQFFGPGTRLTVL.

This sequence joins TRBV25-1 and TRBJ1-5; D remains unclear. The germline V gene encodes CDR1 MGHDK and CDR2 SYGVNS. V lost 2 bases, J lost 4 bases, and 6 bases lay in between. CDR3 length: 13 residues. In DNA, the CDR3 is TGTGCCAGCAGTGAAGGGCCTAATCAGCCCCAGCATTTT. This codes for CASSEGPNQPQHF.

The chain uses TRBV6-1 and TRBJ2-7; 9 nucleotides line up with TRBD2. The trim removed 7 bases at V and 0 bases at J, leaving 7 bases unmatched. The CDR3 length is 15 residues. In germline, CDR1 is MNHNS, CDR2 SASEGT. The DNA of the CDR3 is TGTGCCAGCACCCGGACTAGCGTTGACTCCTACGAGCAGTACTTC. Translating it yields CASTRTSVDSYEQYF.

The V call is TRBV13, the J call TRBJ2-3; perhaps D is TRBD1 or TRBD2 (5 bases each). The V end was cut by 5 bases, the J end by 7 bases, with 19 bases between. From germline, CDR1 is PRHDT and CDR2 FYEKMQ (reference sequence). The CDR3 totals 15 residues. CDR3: CASSTSGTPGNTQYF. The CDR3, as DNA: TGTGCCAGCAGCACCTCCGGGACCCCTGGGAATACGCAGTATTTT.

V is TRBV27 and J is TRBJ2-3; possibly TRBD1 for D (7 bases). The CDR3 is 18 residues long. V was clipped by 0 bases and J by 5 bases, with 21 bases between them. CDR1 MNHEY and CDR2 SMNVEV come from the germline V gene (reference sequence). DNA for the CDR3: TGTGCCAGCAGTTTATCCCTGTTCGGAGGGGGCTCGGAAGATACGCAGTATTTT. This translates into CASSLSLFGGGSEDTQYF.

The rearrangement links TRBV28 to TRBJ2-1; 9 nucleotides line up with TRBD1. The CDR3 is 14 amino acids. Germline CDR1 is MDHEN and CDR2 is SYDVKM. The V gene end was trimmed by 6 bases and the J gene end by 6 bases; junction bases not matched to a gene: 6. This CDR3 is CASSPTGGVNEQFF. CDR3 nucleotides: TGTGCCAGCAGCCCCACAGGGGGCGTCAATGAGCAGTTCTTC.

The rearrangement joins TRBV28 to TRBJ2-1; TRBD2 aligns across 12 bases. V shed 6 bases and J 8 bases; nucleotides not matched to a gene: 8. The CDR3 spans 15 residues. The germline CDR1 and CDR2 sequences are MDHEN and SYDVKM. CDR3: CASRARLAGVDEQFF. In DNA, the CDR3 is TGTGCCAGCAGGGCCCGACTAGCGGGAGTTGATGAGCAGTTCTTC.

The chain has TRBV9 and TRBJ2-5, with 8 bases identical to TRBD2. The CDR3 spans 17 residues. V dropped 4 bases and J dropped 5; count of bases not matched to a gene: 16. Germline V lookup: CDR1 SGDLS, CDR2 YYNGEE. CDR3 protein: CASSLNSGSVRSETQYF. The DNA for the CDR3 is TGTGCCAGCAGCCTAAACAGCGGGAGCGTACGTTCGGAGACCCAGTACTTC.

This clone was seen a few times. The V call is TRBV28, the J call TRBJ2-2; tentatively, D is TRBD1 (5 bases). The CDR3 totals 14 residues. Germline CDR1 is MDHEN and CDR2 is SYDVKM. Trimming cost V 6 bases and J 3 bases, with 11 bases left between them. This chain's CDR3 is CASSFDSHTGELFF. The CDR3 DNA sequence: TGTGCCAGCAGCTTTGACAGTCACACCGGGGAGCTGTTTTTT.